This T cell receptor (beta chain) appears in the sequencing data of a study of shared T cell receptors in the human thymus. Measured with immunoSEQ multiplex PCR; TCRdb has only the in-frame clones, and not every one. The sample carries 630,000 or so clones, about 87% recorded once. The CDR3 consists of 16 residues. Trimming removed 6 bases from V and 1 base from J, with 19 bases in between. Germline lookup yields CDR1 LNHNV and CDR2 YYDKDF (reference sequence). This sample also appeared in a second study, on human thymus T cells. That report notes: During corrective heart surgery, resections were taken, and the thymus tissue came from them. Unrelated individuals had highly overlapping thymic repertoires, as reported in related research.

The V gene is TRBV15, the J gene TRBJ2-7; tentatively, D is TRBD1 (5 bases). The source of this sequence is a boy younger than two with a congenital heart defect. The sequenced material came from thymocytes. CDR3 protein: CATSEKASGPSYEQYF. The CDR3 DNA reads TGTGCCACCAGTGAAAAGGCCTCAGGGCCATCCTACGAGCAGTACTTC.